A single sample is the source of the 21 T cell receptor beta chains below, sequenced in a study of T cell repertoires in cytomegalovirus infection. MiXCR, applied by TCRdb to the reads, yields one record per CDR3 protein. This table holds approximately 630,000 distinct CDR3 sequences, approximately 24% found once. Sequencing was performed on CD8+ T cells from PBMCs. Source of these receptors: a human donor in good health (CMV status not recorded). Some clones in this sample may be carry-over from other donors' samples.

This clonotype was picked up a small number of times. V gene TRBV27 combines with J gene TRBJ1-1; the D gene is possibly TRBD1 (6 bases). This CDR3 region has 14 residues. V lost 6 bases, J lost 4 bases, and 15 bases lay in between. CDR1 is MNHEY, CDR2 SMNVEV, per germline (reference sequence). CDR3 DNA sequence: TGTGCCAGCAGGATTTACAGGGAGGGCACTGAAGCTTTCTTT. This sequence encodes CASRIYREGTEAFF.

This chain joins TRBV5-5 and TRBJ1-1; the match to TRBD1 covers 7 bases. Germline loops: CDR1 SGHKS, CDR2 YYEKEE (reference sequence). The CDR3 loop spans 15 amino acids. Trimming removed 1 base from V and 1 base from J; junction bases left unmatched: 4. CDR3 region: CASSLRRTGNTEAFF. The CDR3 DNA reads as TGTGCCAGCAGCTTGAGACGGACAGGGAACACTGAAGCTTTCTTT.

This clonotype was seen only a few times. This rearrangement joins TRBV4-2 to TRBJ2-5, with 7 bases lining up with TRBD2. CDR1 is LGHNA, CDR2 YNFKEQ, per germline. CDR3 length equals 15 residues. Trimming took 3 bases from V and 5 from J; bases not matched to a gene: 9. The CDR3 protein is CASSHGLVEVETQYF. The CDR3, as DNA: TGTGCCAGCAGCCACGGACTAGTCGAGGTCGAGACCCAGTACTTC.

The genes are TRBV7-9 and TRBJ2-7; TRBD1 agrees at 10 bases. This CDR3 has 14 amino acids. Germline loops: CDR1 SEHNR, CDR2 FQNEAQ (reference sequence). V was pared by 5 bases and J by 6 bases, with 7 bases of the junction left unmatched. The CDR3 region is CASSAPTGGFEQYF. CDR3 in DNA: TGTGCCAGCAGCGCGCCGACAGGGGGCTTCGAGCAGTACTTC.

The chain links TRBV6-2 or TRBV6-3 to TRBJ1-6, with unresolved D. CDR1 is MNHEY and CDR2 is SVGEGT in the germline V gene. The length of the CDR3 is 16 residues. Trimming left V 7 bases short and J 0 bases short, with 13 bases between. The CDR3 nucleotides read TGTGCCAGCACCCGGACTTTCAGCTCCTATAATTCACCCCTCCACTTT. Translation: CASTRTFSSYNSPLHF.

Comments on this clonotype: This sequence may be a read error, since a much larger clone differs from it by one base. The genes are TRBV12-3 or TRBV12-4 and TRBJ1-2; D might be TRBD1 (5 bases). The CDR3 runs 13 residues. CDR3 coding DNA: TGTGTCAGCACCCCAGGAGGGGTACCCGGCTACACCTTC. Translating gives CVSTPGGVPGYTF.

The CDR3 loop reads CASSLYQVPHEQYV. In DNA, the CDR3 is TGTGCCAGCAGTTTGTACCAGGTCCCCCACGAGCAGTACGTC. This sequence joins TRBV28 and TRBJ2-7; D ambiguous. The CDR3 totals 14 residues. V lost 3 bases, J lost 5 bases, and 14 bases lay in between. Germline V lookup: CDR1 MDHEN, CDR2 SYDVKM.

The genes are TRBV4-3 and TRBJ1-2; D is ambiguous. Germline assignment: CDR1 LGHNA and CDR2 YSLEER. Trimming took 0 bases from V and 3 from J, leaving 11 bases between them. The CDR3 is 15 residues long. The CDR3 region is CASSQDYVQDYGYTF. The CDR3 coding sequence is TGCGCCAGCAGCCAAGATTATGTCCAGGACTATGGCTACACCTTC.

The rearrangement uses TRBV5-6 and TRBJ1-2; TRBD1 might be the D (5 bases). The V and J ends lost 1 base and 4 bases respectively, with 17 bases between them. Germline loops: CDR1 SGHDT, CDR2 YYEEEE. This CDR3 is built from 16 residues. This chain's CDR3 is CASSLTFGGATYGYTF. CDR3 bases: TGTGCCAGCAGCTTGACTTTTGGAGGGGCAACCTATGGCTACACCTTC. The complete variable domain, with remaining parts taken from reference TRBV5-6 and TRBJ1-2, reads DAGVTQSPTHLIKTRGQQVTLRCSPKSGHDTVSWYQQALGQGPQFIFQYYEEEERQRGNFPDRFSGHQFPNYSSELNVNALLLGDSALYLCASSLTFGGATYGYTFGSGTRLTVV.

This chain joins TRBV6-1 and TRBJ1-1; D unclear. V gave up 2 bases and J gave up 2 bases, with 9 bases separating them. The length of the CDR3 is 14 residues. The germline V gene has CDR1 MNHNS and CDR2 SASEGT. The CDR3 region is CASSERLANTEAFF. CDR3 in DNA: TGTGCCAGCAGTGAACGTTTGGCCAACACTGAAGCTTTCTTT.

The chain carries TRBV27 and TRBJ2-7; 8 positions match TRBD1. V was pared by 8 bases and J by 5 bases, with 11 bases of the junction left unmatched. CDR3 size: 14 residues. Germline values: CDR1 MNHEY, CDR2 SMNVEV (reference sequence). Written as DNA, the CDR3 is TGTGCCAGCGGCCCTTCAGGGGGCCGAGACGAGCAGTACGTC. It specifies CASGPSGGRDEQYV.

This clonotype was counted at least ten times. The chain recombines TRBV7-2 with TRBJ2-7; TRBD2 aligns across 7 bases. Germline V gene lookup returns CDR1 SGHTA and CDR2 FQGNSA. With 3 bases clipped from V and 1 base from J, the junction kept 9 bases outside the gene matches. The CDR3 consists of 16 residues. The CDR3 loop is CASSFRGGSPSYEQYF. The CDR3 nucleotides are TGTGCCAGCAGCTTTCGGGGAGGGTCCCCTTCCTACGAGCAGTACTTC.

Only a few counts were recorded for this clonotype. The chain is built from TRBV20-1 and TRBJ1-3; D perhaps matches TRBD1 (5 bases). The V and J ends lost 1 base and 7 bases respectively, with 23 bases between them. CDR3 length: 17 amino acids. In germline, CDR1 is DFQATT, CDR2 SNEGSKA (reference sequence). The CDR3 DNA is TGCAGTGCTAGAGCGTTACGGGCGTCAGGGAAAAGGAACACCATATATTTT. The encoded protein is CSARALRASGKRNTIYF.

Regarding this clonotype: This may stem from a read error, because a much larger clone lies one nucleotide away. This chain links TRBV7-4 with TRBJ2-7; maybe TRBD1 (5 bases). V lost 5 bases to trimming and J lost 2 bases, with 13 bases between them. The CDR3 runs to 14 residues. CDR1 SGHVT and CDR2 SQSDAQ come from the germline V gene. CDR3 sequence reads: CASSGQGETYEQYF. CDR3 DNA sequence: TGTGCCAGCAGCGGCCAGGGTGAGACCTACGAGCAGTACTTC.

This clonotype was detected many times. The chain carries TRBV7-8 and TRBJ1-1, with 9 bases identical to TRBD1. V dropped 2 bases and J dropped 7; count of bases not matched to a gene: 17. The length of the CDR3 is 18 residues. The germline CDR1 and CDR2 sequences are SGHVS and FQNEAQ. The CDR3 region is CASSLPRTGTGKGDEAFF. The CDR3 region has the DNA TGTGCCAGCAGCTTACCTCGTACCGGGACAGGGAAAGGTGATGAAGCTTTCTTT.

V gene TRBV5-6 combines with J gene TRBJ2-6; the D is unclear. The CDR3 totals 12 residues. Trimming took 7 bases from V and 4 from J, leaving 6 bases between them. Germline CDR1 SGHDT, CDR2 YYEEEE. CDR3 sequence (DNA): TGTGCCAGCGGGCGAGGGGCCAACGTCCTGACTTTC. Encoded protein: CASGRGANVLTF.

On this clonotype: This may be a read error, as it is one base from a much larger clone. The CDR3 loop reads CASGARRSGGPYEQYF. CDR3 in DNA: TGTGCCAGCGGTGCTCGACGGAGCGGGGGGCCCTACGAGCAGTACTTC. J is TRBJ2-7 and V is TRBV12-3 or TRBV12-4, with 9 bases aligning to TRBD2. CDR3 length equals 16 residues. Trimming took 8 bases from V and 2 from J; bases not matched to a gene: 13.

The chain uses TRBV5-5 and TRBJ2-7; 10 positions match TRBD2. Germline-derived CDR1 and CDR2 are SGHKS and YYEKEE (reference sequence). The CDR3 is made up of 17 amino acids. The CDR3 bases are TGTACCAGCAGCCCTTGGACTAGCGGCATGTCTTTCTACGAGCAGTACGTC. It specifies CTSSPWTSGMSFYEQYV.

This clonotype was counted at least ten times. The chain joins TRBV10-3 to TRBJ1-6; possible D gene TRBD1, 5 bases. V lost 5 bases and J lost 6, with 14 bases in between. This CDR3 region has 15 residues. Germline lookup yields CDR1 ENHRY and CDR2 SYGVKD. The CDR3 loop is CAISRIGGINSPLHF. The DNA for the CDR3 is TGTGCCATCAGTCGGATCGGGGGGATTAATTCACCCCTCCACTTT.

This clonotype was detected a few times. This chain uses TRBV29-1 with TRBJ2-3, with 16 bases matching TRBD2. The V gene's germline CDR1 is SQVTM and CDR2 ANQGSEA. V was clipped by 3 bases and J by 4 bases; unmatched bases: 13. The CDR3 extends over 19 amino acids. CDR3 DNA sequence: TGCAGCGTTGATAGTTTGGGGACTAGCGGGGGGGCCGTCGCAGATACGCAGTATTTT. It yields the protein CSVDSLGTSGGAVADTQYF.

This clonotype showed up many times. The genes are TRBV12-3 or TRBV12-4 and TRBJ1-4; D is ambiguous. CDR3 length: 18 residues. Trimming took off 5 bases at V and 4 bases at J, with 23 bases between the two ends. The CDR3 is CASSVLESTNPDNEKLFF. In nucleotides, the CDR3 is TGTGCCAGCAGTGTCTTGGAGAGCACCAACCCGGATAATGAAAAACTGTTTTTT.